These 26 T cell receptor beta chains were all obtained from the same sample, sequenced in a study of cytomegalovirus exposure and HLA in healthy donors. The method was immunoSEQ multiplex PCR; TCRdb's version includes in-frame clones alone and lacks a portion of them. The sample shows 120,000 or so clones, more than 75% of them seen only once. Input material: PBMCs. These receptors originate from a woman aged 25 to 39 in good health and CMV-seronegative.

The chain uses TRBV11-3 and TRBJ2-7; D is perhaps TRBD2 (6 bases). This CDR3 is built from 14 residues. Germline V gene sequence: CDR1 SGHNT, CDR2 YENEEA. V was trimmed by 5 bases and J by 0 bases, leaving 11 bases between them. CDR3 sequence reads: CASSPAGLSYEQYF. For the CDR3, the DNA is TGTGCCAGCAGCCCAGCGGGCCTCTCCTACGAGCAGTACTTC.

The chain uses TRBV11-3 and TRBJ1-6; maybe TRBD1 (5 bases). V was clipped by 3 bases and J by 10 bases, with 13 bases between them. The CDR3 extends over 14 amino acids. Germline loops: CDR1 SGHNT, CDR2 YENEEA. The CDR3 DNA reads TGTGCCAGCAGCTTGGGCAGGGTCCAATCACCCCTCCACTTT. Translated: CASSLGRVQSPLHF.

The rearrangement links TRBV5-6 to TRBJ2-1; TRBD2 matches 9 bases. Germline V lookup: CDR1 SGHDT, CDR2 YYEEEE. Trimming took 2 bases from V and 7 from J; bases not matched to a gene: 7. The CDR3 totals 15 residues. CDR3 coding DNA: TGTGCCAGCAGCTTCGGGCGGGGGGGCCTAAATGAGCAGTTCTTC. Its protein product is CASSFGRGGLNEQFF.

The chain is built from TRBV5-4 and TRBJ2-4; D is perhaps TRBD1 (6 bases). Germline V lookup: CDR1 SGHNT, CDR2 YYREEE (reference sequence). The CDR3 extends over 16 amino acids. With 0 bases removed from V and 2 bases from J, the gap between germline ends came to 12 bases. This chain's CDR3 is CASSLEGRGTKNIQYF. CDR3 DNA sequence: TGTGCCAGCAGCTTGGAGGGCAGGGGTACCAAAAACATTCAGTACTTC.

This clone was counted a few times. The V call is TRBV29-1, the J call TRBJ1-1, with D unresolved. V dropped 4 bases and J dropped 1 base, with 10 bases sitting between them. The CDR3 consists of 13 residues. Germline CDR1 and CDR2: SQVTM and ANQGSEA. The CDR3 region is CSVVWQENTEAFF. The CDR3 bases are TGCAGCGTTGTATGGCAGGAGAACACTGAAGCTTTCTTT.

The chain combines TRBV5-4 with TRBJ2-7; 10 bases agree with TRBD2. The CDR3 is 15 amino acids. V shed 4 bases and J 5 bases; nucleotides not matched to a gene: 9. From germline, CDR1 is SGHNT and CDR2 YYREEE (reference sequence). The CDR3 coding sequence is TGTGCCAGCAGCGGGGTAGCGGGGGGCCTGAACGAGCAGTACTTC. This translates into CASSGVAGGLNEQYF.

This clone has a handful of counts. This chain links TRBV7-9 with TRBJ1-5; D is unresolved. V lost 3 bases and J 9 bases, leaving 9 bases between the germline ends. This CDR3 is 12 amino acids long. Germline lookup yields CDR1 SEHNR and CDR2 FQNEAQ (reference sequence). The CDR3 DNA follows: TGTGCCAGCAGCTTGGACTACAGGCCCCAGCATTTT. It translates to CASSLDYRPQHF.

The chain is built from TRBV6-1 and TRBJ2-5, with D possibly matching TRBD1 (5 bases). Germline CDR1 is MNHNS and CDR2 is SASEGT. Trimming shortened V by 1 base and J by 5 bases, and 14 bases separated the two germline ends. This CDR3 has 15 residues. The CDR3 loop is CASSEGGQGSETQYF. The CDR3 DNA reads TGTGCCAGCAGTGAAGGGGGTCAGGGTAGCGAGACCCAGTACTTC.

The genes are TRBV19 and TRBJ1-2, with 7 bases matching TRBD1. With V trimmed by 5 bases and J by 4 bases, 19 bases remained unmatched. CDR1 and CDR2 from the germline V gene are LNHDA and SQIVND (reference sequence). This CDR3 region has 18 residues. CDR3 amino acids: CASSPSPGQLIRGYGYTF. In DNA, the CDR3 is TGTGCCAGTAGTCCCTCCCCGGGACAGTTAATCAGGGGCTATGGCTACACCTTC.

This clone came up once. The chain carries TRBV4-3 and TRBJ1-1; TRBD1 aligns across 7 bases. The ends lost 0 bases at V and 1 base at J; junction bases unmatched: 5. The CDR3 runs 16 residues. Germline CDR1 and CDR2: LGHNA and YSLEER. This CDR3 reads CASSQDRGLPNTEAFF. CDR3 nucleotides: TGCGCCAGCAGCCAAGATAGGGGGCTCCCGAACACTGAAGCTTTCTTT.

The chain joins TRBV9 to TRBJ2-3; D ambiguous. V lost 5 bases to trimming and J lost 0 bases, with 10 bases between them. The CDR3 is 14 amino acids. Germline CDR1 and CDR2: SGDLS and YYNGEE. CDR3 sequence reads: CASSPLSSTDTQYF. The DNA of the CDR3 is TGTGCCAGCAGTCCACTCTCTAGCACAGATACGCAGTATTTT.

V and J are TRBV7-2 and TRBJ2-3; 10 positions match TRBD2. The trim removed 4 bases at V and 2 bases at J, leaving 9 bases unmatched. Looked up from germline, CDR1 is SGHTA and CDR2 is FQGNSA. This CDR3 is 17 amino acids long. This chain's CDR3 is CASSSRRTSGDTDTQYF. CDR3 nucleotides: TGTGCCAGCAGCTCTAGAAGGACTAGCGGAGACACAGATACGCAGTATTTT.

The chain has TRBV2 and TRBJ1-4, with 8 positions matching TRBD1. J was trimmed by 8 bases and V by 6 bases; bases with no gene match: 8. This CDR3 region has 14 residues. Germline loops: CDR1 SNHLY, CDR2 FYNNEI. The CDR3 is CASRGTGLGEKLFF. The CDR3 DNA sequence: TGTGCCAGCAGGGGGACAGGATTGGGAGAAAAACTGTTTTTT.

This chain connects TRBV7-2 to TRBJ2-5; the match to TRBD2 covers 14 bases. Per the germline V gene, CDR1 is SGHTA and CDR2 is FQGNSA. The CDR3 totals 15 residues. With V trimmed by 5 bases and J by 7 bases, 6 bases remained unmatched. The CDR3 loop is CASSEGLAGAGTQYF. The CDR3 DNA reads TGTGCCAGCAGCGAGGGACTAGCGGGGGCCGGGACCCAGTACTTC.

This clone was counted a few times. The chain couples TRBV6-5 to TRBJ2-5, with D tentatively TRBD2 (5 bases). The V gene's germline CDR1 is MNHEY and CDR2 SVGAGI. This CDR3 has 11 residues. Trimming removed 6 bases at V and 9 bases at J, with 11 bases between. The CDR3 reads CASRSLEAQYF. The CDR3 DNA reads TGTGCCAGCAGAAGTCTGGAGGCCCAGTACTTC.

The CDR3 here is CATSKGSGGSGELFF. Written as DNA, the CDR3 is TGTGCCACCAGCAAGGGATCAGGGGGCTCCGGGGAGCTGTTTTTT. V usage is TRBV15 and J usage is TRBJ2-2; 8 bases match TRBD1. The CDR3 is 15 amino acids. Unmatched junction bases numbered 7, after V lost 4 bases and J lost 6 bases. Germline lookup yields CDR1 LNHNV and CDR2 YYDKDF (reference sequence).

The chain couples TRBV29-1 to TRBJ2-1; D may be TRBD1 (7 bases). Germline V gene sequence: CDR1 SQVTM, CDR2 ANQGSEA. This CDR3 has 14 amino acids. V lost 6 bases and J 4 bases, leaving 16 bases between the germline ends. The CDR3 region is CSVRQGGFYNEQFF. DNA of the CDR3: TGCAGCGTCAGACAGGGAGGATTTTACAATGAGCAGTTCTTC.

This rearrangement joins TRBV10-3 to TRBJ2-3; TRBD2 agrees at 12 bases. This CDR3 spans 15 amino acids. Germline V gene lookup returns CDR1 ENHRY and CDR2 SYGVKD. The ends lost 6 bases at V and 2 bases at J; junction bases unmatched: 3. The CDR3 loop is CAISGLAGTTDTQYF. DNA of the CDR3: TGTGCCATCAGCGGACTAGCGGGGACCACAGATACGCAGTATTTT.

This sequence joins TRBV18 and TRBJ2-7, with 8 bases aligning to TRBD1. There are 15 residues in the CDR3. Germline V CDR1 and CDR2: KGHSH, LQKENI. V gave up 4 bases and J gave up 2 bases; unmatched junction bases: 7. CDR3 amino acids: CASSQTQTGAYEQYF. As DNA, the CDR3 is TGTGCCAGCTCACAAACACAGACAGGGGCCTACGAGCAGTACTTC.

The rearrangement uses TRBV18 and TRBJ2-5; 8 bases map to TRBD1. The CDR3 sequence is 15 residues long. Germline V gene lookup returns CDR1 KGHSH and CDR2 LQKENI. With 2 bases clipped from V and 5 bases from J, the junction kept 7 bases outside the gene matches. The CDR3 here is CASSPGWTGRETQYF. In nucleotides, the CDR3 is TGTGCCAGCTCACCAGGGTGGACAGGGCGGGAGACCCAGTACTTC.

In nucleotides, the CDR3 is TGTGCCAGCTCACCGTTGTTGGACACGAACACTGAAGCTTTCTTT. Protein: CASSPLLDTNTEAFF. This chain joins TRBV18 and TRBJ1-1; D may be TRBD1 (5 bases). The germline gives CDR1 KGHSH, CDR2 LQKENI. CDR3 length: 15 residues. Deletions cut 3 bases from V and 1 base from J, with 12 bases between.

The CDR3 spells CASAQGPSSGPADTQYF. CDR3 nucleotides: TGTGCCAGCGCCCAAGGCCCATCTAGCGGGCCCGCAGATACGCAGTATTTT. The chain combines TRBV18 with TRBJ2-3; 8 bases line up with TRBD2. Trimming removed 8 bases from V and 4 bases from J; junction bases left unmatched: 17. The germline V gene has CDR1 KGHSH and CDR2 LQKENI. CDR3 length: 17 residues.

J is TRBJ2-5 and V is TRBV6-5; the D gene is possibly TRBD2 (5 bases). This CDR3 has 14 residues. V was pared by 4 bases and J by 1 base, with 10 bases between. Germline CDR1 reads MNHEY; CDR2 reads SVGAGI. CDR3 region: CASSSARGQETQYF. DNA for the CDR3: TGTGCCAGCAGTTCAGCCCGGGGCCAAGAGACCCAGTACTTC.

The J gene is TRBJ2-7, the V gene TRBV7-8; 8 bases align to TRBD1. With 1 base clipped from V and 2 bases from J, the junction kept 1 base outside the gene matches. The CDR3 contains 14 residues. Germline CDR1 and CDR2: SGHVS and FQNEAQ. The CDR3 sequence: CASSLGQGTYEQYF. CDR3 bases: TGTGCCAGCAGCTTAGGACAGGGGACCTACGAGCAGTACTTC.

The chain employs TRBV7-2 and TRBJ1-1, with a weak D call TRBD1 (5 bases). This CDR3 contains 13 residues. Looked up from germline, CDR1 is SGHTA and CDR2 is FQGNSA. V lost 3 bases and J 0 bases, leaving 5 bases between the germline ends. Here the CDR3 reads CASSFRVNTEAFF. The DNA of the CDR3 is TGTGCCAGCAGCTTCAGGGTGAACACTGAAGCTTTCTTT.

This clone turned up a few times. The V gene is TRBV29-1, the J gene TRBJ1-1; no firm D call. The germline gives CDR1 SQVTM, CDR2 ANQGSEA. Deletions cut 1 base from V and 5 bases from J, with 8 bases between. This CDR3 has 12 amino acids. The CDR3 here is CSVEAGVTEAFF. For the CDR3, the DNA is TGCAGCGTTGAAGCCGGGGTGACTGAAGCTTTCTTT.